These T cell receptor beta chains were read from a single sample in a study of blood T cell repertoires in COVID-19. TCRdb's table, derived via immunoSEQ multiplex PCR, lists solely in-frame clones and lacks some. Among fewer than 350,000 clones, 65% to 90% were seen once, and the ten largest hold about 7%. Sequenced material: peripheral blood. All receptors derive from a human donor in a cohort sampled during active COVID-19. The CDR3 runs from the conserved cysteine through the conserved F or W. D genes are given only for firm matches. Clone size, where shown, is once, few, many, or a class for clones that have expanded.

>NA|TRBV7-9|once|TRBJ1-6
TGTGCCAGCAGCTTAAGTGGAGAGGGATATTCACCCCTCCACTTT
CASSLSGEGYSPLHF
>TRBD1|TRBV7-9|NA|TRBJ2-7
TGTGCCAGCAGCTTCATTTCCGGGACAGGGGGACGCCAGCAGTACTTC
CASSFISGTGGRQQYF
>NA|TRBV27|NA|TRBJ2-1
TGTGCCAGCAGTTTTTCCGGCTACAATGAGCAGTTCTTC
CASSFSGYNEQFF
>TRBD1|TRBV24-1|NA|TRBJ2-7
TGTGCCACCAGTGAGCCGGGACAGACCGAGCAGTACTTC
CATSEPGQTEQYF
>NA|TRBV6-5|NA|TRBJ2-2
TGTGCCAGCCACCGGGACACGTACACCGGGGAGCTGTTTTTT
CASHRDTYTGELFF
>NA|TRBV24-1|NA|TRBJ1-4
TGTGCCACCGTAAACGATTCCGAGCAGGGTCCAGGAAAACTGTTTTTT
CATVNDSEQGPGKLFF
>TRBD1|TRBV24-1|once|TRBJ2-3
TGTGCCACCAGTGACTCCGGGACAGGGTTTGGGTTAGACACAGATACGCAGTATTTT
CATSDSGTGFGLDTDTQYF
>TRBD1|TRBV2|NA|TRBJ1-1
TGTGCCAGCAGTGCCATTTATACAGGGGACACTGAAGCTTTCTTT
CASSAIYTGDTEAFF
>NA|TRBV5-1|NA|TRBJ2-3
TGCGCCAGCAGCACACAGGGTGTAATCACAGATACGCAGTATTTT
CASSTQGVITDTQYF
>TRBD1|TRBV7-8|NA|TRBJ2-7
TGTGCCAGCAGTAACCGGGACAGGGCCTCCTACGAGCAGTACTTC
CASSNRDRASYEQYF
>NA|TRBV5-4|NA|TRBJ2-7
TGTGCCAGCAGCTGGGGGCCCTACGAGCAGTACTTC
CASSWGPYEQYF
>NA|TRBV25-1|NA|TRBJ2-2
TGTGCCAGCAGTGACAGGCAAACCGGGGAGCTGTTTTTT
CASSDRQTGELFF
>NA|TRBV7-9|NA|TRBJ1-4
TGTGCCAGCAGTCCCGACACCATGGTAGAAAAACTGTTTTTT
CASSPDTMVEKLFF
>TRBD2|TRBV10-3|NA|TRBJ2-3
TGTGCCATCAGGCCGGGACTAGCGGTGAGCACAGATACGCAGTATTTT
CAIRPGLAVSTDTQYF
>TRBD1|TRBV13|NA|TRBJ2-7
TGTGCCAGCAGCTCCTCCTTGGACAGGGGATCCTACGAGCAGTACTTC
CASSSSLDRGSYEQYF
>TRBD1|TRBV12-5|NA|TRBJ1-6
TGTGCTAGTGGTTTGGTGGCAGGGGGATTTAATTCACCCCTCCACTTT
CASGLVAGGFNSPLHF
>TRBD1|TRBV2|NA|TRBJ1-5
TGTGCCAGCAGTGTGACCGACAGGGTAGGCCAGCCCCAGCATTTT
CASSVTDRVGQPQHF
>NA|TRBV11-1|NA|TRBJ2-3
TGTGCCAGCGGAAGCGGGTATAGCACAGATACGCAGTATTTT
CASGSGYSTDTQYF
>TRBD2|TRBV11-3|NA|TRBJ2-1
TGTGCCAGCAGCTTAGCCGGGACTAGTCCTCGGTTCTTC
CASSLAGTSPRFF